Below are 12 T cell receptor beta chains sequenced from a single sample in a study of blood T cell repertoires in COVID-19. TCRdb's table, derived via immunoSEQ multiplex PCR, lists solely in-frame clones and lacks some. The data contain 90,000 to 120,000 clones, roughly 80% of them singletons. Sequencing input: peripheral blood. The receptor source for this set is a human donor in a cohort sampled during active COVID-19.

The rearrangement joins TRBV7-9 to TRBJ1-5; D perhaps matches TRBD1 (6 bases). Germline V gives CDR1 SEHNR, CDR2 FQNEAQ (reference sequence). The V and J ends lost 5 bases and 2 bases respectively, with 16 bases between them. There are 16 residues in the CDR3. CDR3 nucleotides: TGTGCCAGCAGCAAGGGGGGGTCAGGGGGCAATCAGCCCCAGCATTTT. Its translation: CASSKGGSGGNQPQHF. The complete variable domain, with remaining parts taken from reference TRBV7-9 and TRBJ1-5, reads DTGVSQNPRHKITKRGQNVTFRCDPISEHNRLYWYRQTLGQGPEFLTYFQNEAQLEKSRLLSDRFSAERPKGSFSTLEIQRTEQGDSAMYLCASSKGGSGGNQPQHFGDGTRLSIL.

V usage is TRBV5-1 and J usage is TRBJ2-6; D perhaps matches TRBD1 (5 bases). The CDR3 totals 17 residues. V was clipped by 4 bases and J by 1 base, with 15 bases between them. The V gene's germline CDR1 is SGHRS and CDR2 YFSETQ. For the CDR3, the DNA is TGCGCCAGCAGCGACTCTCCCCCAGGGTCTGGGGCCAACGTCCTGACTTTC. This sequence encodes CASSDSPPGSGANVLTF.

V gene TRBV21-1 combines with J gene TRBJ2-7; the table's D call TRBD1 went unverified against the DNA. TRBV21-1 corresponds to a pseudogene. The CDR3 sequence is 15 residues long. CDR3 coding DNA: TGTGCCAGCAGCAAAATGTCAGGTAGCTCCTACGAGCAGTACTTC. Its protein product is CASSKMSGSSYEQYF.

The chain joins TRBV9 to TRBJ2-2; tentative D call: TRBD2 (5 bases). In germline, CDR1 is SGDLS, CDR2 YYNGEE. The CDR3 consists of 17 residues. Trimming took 0 bases from V and 4 from J, leaving 16 bases between them. The CDR3, as DNA: TGTGCCAGCAGCGTAGATCCTCGGCGGGTTGGCACCGGGGAGCTGTTTTTT. Translated, it gives CASSVDPRRVGTGELFF.

V is TRBV7-9 and J is TRBJ2-3; 10 bases fit TRBD2. CDR3 size: 13 residues. With 5 bases clipped from V and 7 bases from J, the junction kept 3 bases outside the gene matches. Germline V lookup: CDR1 SEHNR, CDR2 FQNEAQ (reference sequence). This CDR3 is CASSTSGMNTQYF. The CDR3 region has the DNA TGTGCCAGCAGCACTAGCGGGATGAATACGCAGTATTTT. Looking up the rest from reference TRBV7-9 and TRBJ2-3 gives the full variable domain: DTGVSQNPRHKITKRGQNVTFRCDPISEHNRLYWYRQTLGQGPEFLTYFQNEAQLEKSRLLSDRFSAERPKGSFSTLEIQRTEQGDSAMYLCASSTSGMNTQYFGPGTRLTVL.

This clone was picked up one time. This chain connects TRBV5-4 to TRBJ2-5; 10 nucleotides align to TRBD1. Trimming removed 0 bases from V and 3 bases from J; junction bases left unmatched: 5. The CDR3 length is 16 residues. CDR1 SGHNT and CDR2 YYREEE come from the germline V gene (reference sequence). CDR3 in amino acids: CASSLAPGTGEETQYF. CDR3 nucleotides: TGTGCCAGCAGCTTGGCGCCTGGGACAGGGGAAGAGACCCAGTACTTC.

The rearrangement joins TRBV5-1 to TRBJ2-2; D may be TRBD1 (6 bases). CDR1 and CDR2 from the germline V gene are SGHRS and YFSETQ. The CDR3 is made up of 14 amino acids. The V and J ends lost 5 bases and 2 bases respectively, with 10 bases between them. DNA of the CDR3: TGCGCCAGCAGGAGACAGGTCAACACCGGGGAGCTGTTTTTT. It codes for CASRRQVNTGELFF. Filled out from reference TRBV5-1 and TRBJ2-2, the complete variable domain reads KAGVTQTPRYLIKTRGQQVTLSCSPISGHRSVSWYQQTPGQGLQFLFEYFSETQRNKGNFPGRFSGRQFSNSRSEMNVSTLELGDSALYLCASRRQVNTGELFFGEGSRLTVL.

The gene calls are TRBV30 and TRBJ2-7; the D gene is possibly TRBD1 (6 bases). V lost 3 bases and J 5 bases, leaving 14 bases between the germline ends. Germline CDR1 and CDR2: GTSNPN and SVGIG (reference sequence). This CDR3 spans 13 amino acids. The CDR3 bases are TGTGCCTGGAGCTCAATGAGGGACAACGAGCAGTACGTC. It codes for CAWSSMRDNEQYV.

The CDR3 reads CATSRTTGSSYNEQFF. The CDR3 nucleotides are TGTGCCACCAGCAGAACCACGGGGAGCTCCTACAATGAGCAGTTCTTC. The chain has TRBV15 and TRBJ2-1; a possible D gene is TRBD2 (5 bases). This CDR3 region has 16 residues. Germline-derived CDR1 and CDR2 are LNHNV and YYDKDF (reference sequence). V lost 2 bases, J lost 0 bases, and 11 bases lay in between. The full variable domain, its missing parts supplied by reference TRBV15 and TRBJ2-1, is DAMVIQNPRYQVTQFGKPVTLSCSQTLNHNVMYWYQQKSSQAPKLLFHYYDKDFNNEADTPDNFQSRRPNTSFCFLDIRSPGLGDTAMYLCATSRTTGSSYNEQFFGPGTRLTVL.

V usage is TRBV13 and J usage is TRBJ1-1, with D maybe TRBD1 (5 bases). The CDR3 is 16 residues long. V shed 5 bases and J shed 1 base, with 17 bases lying between them. Germline V gene lookup returns CDR1 PRHDT and CDR2 FYEKMQ (reference sequence). CDR3 DNA sequence: TGTGCCAGCAGCCGTTCGGGGGGACGGACGAACACTGAAGCTTTCTTT. It specifies CASSRSGGRTNTEAFF.

This chain uses TRBV6-5 with TRBJ2-1; 8 positions agree with TRBD2. The V and J ends lost 10 bases and 8 bases, in that order; junction bases with no gene match: 16. Germline CDR1 reads MNHEY; CDR2 reads SVGAGI. The CDR3 is 15 residues long. The CDR3 DNA reads as TGTGCCACCAAGGGGAGCGGGAGTAGTTCCCATGAGCAGTTCTTC. Translating gives CATKGSGSSSHEQFF.

The chain recombines TRBV19 with TRBJ2-3; 8 bases agree with TRBD2. This CDR3 has 15 residues. The germline CDR1 and CDR2 sequences are LNHDA and SQIVND (reference sequence). J gave up 1 base and V 3 bases, and 3 bases lay outside the gene matches. The CDR3 bases are TGTGCCAGTAGTATCCTAGCGGGCGGCACAGATACGCAGTATTTT. Its translation: CASSILAGGTDTQYF.